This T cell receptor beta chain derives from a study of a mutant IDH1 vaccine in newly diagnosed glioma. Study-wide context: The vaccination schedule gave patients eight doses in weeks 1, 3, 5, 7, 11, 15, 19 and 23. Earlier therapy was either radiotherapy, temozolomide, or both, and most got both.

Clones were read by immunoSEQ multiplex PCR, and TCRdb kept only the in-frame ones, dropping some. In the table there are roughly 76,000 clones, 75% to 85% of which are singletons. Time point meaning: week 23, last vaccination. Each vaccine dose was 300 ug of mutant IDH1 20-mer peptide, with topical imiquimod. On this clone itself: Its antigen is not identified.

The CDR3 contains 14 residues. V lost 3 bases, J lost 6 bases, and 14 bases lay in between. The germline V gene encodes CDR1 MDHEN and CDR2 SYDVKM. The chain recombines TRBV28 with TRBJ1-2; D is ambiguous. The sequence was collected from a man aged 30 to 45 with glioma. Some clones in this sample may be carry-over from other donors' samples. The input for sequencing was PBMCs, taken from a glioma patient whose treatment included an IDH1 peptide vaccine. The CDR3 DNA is TGTGCCAGCAGTTTTCTCGCAGGAGGAGATGGCTACACCTTC. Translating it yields CASSFLAGGDGYTF.